Following are 7 T cell receptor beta chains from one sample sequenced in a study of blood T cell repertoires in COVID-19 (TCRdb year 2020). Libraries were prepared through the immunoSEQ multiplex PCR assay. Here the immuneACCESS table is served through TCRdb, limited to in-frame sequences with V and J called. Missing clones are a known gap in these copies; in checked studies unresolved V genes cover under half, and the rest lacks a known reason. This sample has roughly 73,000 clones in its table, and around 82% of those were observed once. The ten biggest clones cover 15% to 17% of the sample. The sequencing sample was made of peripheral blood. These receptors were obtained from a human donor in a cohort sampled during active COVID-19.

J is TRBJ1-3 and V is TRBV29-1; 7 bases agree with TRBD1. V was pared by 6 bases and J by 13 bases, with 9 bases of the junction left unmatched. There are 11 residues in the CDR3. Germline CDR1 and CDR2: SQVTM and ANQGSEA. The CDR3 spells CSVGTASKIYF. The CDR3 nucleotides are TGCAGCGTGGGGACAGCCTCCAAAATATATTTT.

The V call is TRBV7-2, the J call TRBJ1-6, with D possibly matching TRBD1 (5 bases). V gave up 1 base and J gave up 8 bases, with 12 bases separating them. The CDR3 is made up of 15 amino acids. Germline lookup yields CDR1 SGHTA and CDR2 FQGNSA. The CDR3 reads CASSLVGGGDSPLHF. The CDR3 nucleotides are TGTGCCAGCAGCTTAGTGGGAGGAGGGGATTCACCCCTCCACTTT.

The V and J genes are TRBV19 and TRBJ2-7, with TRBD1 matching over 10 bases. Germline-derived CDR1 and CDR2 are LNHDA and SQIVND (reference sequence). The length of the CDR3 is 15 residues. V lost 4 bases to trimming and J lost 3 bases; unmatched junction nucleotides: 6. CDR3 in amino acids: CASSTFGTGDYEQYF. The DNA of the CDR3 is TGTGCCAGTAGTACCTTCGGGACAGGGGACTACGAGCAGTACTTC. The full variable domain, in which reference TRBV19 and TRBJ2-7 provide the parts outside the CDR3, is DGGITQSPKYLFRKEGQNVTLSCEQNLNHDAMYWYRQDPGQGLRLIYYSQIVNDFQKGDIAEGYSVSREKKESFPLTVTSAQKNPTAFYLCASSTFGTGDYEQYFGPGTRLTVT.

The gene calls are TRBV5-1 and TRBJ2-3; 9 positions agree with TRBD2. There are 16 residues in the CDR3. With 4 bases clipped from V and 4 bases from J, the junction kept 10 bases outside the gene matches. The germline V gene encodes CDR1 SGHRS and CDR2 YFSETQ. CDR3 residues: CASSPEGGRAPDTQYF. CDR3 nucleotides: TGCGCCAGCAGCCCGGAGGGCGGGAGGGCCCCAGATACGCAGTATTTT.

This chain connects TRBV5-6 to TRBJ1-4, with a tentative D call TRBD1 (6 bases). Trimming left V 6 bases short and J 0 bases short, with 15 bases between. Germline CDR1 and CDR2: SGHDT and YYEEEE. The length of the CDR3 is 16 residues. The CDR3 here is CASTQTGRSTNEKLFF. CDR3 coding DNA: TGTGCCAGCACCCAAACAGGGCGATCAACTAATGAAAAACTGTTTTTT.

Only a few counts were recorded for this clone. The chain carries TRBV10-3 and TRBJ1-5, with 8 bases lining up with TRBD1. Germline trimming cut 2 bases from V and 7 bases from J; bases unmatched to any gene: 7. The CDR3 length is 15 residues. Germline V CDR1 and CDR2: ENHRY, SYGVKD. The chain's CDR3 is CAISEGTGRSQPQHF. The DNA for the CDR3 is TGTGCCATCAGTGAGGGGACAGGCCGTAGCCAGCCCCAGCATTTT.

This clone was recorded only once. V and J are TRBV6-1 and TRBJ1-6, with 9 bases identical to TRBD1. The trim removed 1 base at V and 11 bases at J, leaving 6 bases unmatched. Germline V gene sequence: CDR1 MNHNS, CDR2 SASEGT. This CDR3 is built from 15 residues. In DNA, the CDR3 is TGTGCCAGCAGTGAAGTGGGACAGGGTCAAACACCCCTCCACTTT. Protein sequence: CASSEVGQGQTPLHF.